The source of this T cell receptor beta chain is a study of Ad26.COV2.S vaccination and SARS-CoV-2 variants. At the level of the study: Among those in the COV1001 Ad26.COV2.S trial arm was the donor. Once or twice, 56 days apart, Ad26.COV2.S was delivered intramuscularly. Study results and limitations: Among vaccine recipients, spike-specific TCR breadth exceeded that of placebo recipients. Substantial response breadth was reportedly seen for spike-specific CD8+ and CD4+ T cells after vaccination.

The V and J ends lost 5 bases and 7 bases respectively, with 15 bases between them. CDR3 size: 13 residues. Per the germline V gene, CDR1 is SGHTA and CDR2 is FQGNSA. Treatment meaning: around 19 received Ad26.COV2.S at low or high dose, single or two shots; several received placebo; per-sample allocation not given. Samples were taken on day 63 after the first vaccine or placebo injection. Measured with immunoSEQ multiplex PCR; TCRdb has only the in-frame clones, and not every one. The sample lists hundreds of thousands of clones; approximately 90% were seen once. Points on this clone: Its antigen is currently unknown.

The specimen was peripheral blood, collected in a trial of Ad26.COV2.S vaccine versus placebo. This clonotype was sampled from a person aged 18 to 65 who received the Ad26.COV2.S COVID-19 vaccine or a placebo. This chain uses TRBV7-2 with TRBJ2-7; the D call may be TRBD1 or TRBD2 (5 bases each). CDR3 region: CASSPPGAREQYF. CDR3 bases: TGTGCCAGCAGCCCCCCCGGGGCACGGGAGCAGTACTTC.